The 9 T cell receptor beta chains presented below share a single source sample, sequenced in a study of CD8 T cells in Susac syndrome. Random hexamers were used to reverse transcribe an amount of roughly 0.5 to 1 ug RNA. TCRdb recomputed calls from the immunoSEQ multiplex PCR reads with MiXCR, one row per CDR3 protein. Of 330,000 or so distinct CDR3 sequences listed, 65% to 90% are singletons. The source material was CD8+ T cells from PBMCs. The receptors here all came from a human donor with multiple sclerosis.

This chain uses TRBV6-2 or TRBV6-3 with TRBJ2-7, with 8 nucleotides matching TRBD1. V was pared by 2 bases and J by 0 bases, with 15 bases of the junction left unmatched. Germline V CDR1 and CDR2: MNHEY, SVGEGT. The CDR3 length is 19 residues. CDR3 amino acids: CASSYALGQETVPSYEQYF. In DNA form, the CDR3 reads TGTGCCAGCAGTTACGCGCTGGGACAGGAGACCGTTCCCTCCTACGAGCAGTACTTC.

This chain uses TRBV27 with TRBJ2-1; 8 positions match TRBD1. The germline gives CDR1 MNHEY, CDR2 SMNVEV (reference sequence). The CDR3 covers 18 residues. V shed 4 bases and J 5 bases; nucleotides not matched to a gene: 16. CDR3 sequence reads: CASSSQGALTGVDNEQFF. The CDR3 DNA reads TGTGCCAGCAGTTCGCAGGGGGCGCTTACAGGGGTAGACAATGAGCAGTTCTTC.

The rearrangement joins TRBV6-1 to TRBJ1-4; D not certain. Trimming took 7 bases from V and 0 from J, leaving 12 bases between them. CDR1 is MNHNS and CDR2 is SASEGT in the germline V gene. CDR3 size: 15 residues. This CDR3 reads CASTPGPATNEKLFF. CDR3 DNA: TGTGCCAGCACCCCGGGCCCTGCAACTAATGAAAAACTGTTTTTT.

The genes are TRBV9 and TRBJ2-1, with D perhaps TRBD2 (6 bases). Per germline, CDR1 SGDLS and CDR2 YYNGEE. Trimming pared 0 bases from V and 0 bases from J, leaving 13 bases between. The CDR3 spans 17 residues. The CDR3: CASSVARGLPSYNEQFF. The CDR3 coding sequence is TGTGCCAGCAGCGTAGCTAGGGGACTTCCCTCCTACAATGAGCAGTTCTTC.

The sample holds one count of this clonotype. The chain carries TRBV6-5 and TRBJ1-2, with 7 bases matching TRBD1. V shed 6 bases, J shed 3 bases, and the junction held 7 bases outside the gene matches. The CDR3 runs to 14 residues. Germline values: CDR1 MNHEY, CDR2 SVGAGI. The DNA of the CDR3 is TGTGCCAGCAGCTCCGGGACAGCTTACTATGGCTACACCTTC. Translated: CASSSGTAYYGYTF.

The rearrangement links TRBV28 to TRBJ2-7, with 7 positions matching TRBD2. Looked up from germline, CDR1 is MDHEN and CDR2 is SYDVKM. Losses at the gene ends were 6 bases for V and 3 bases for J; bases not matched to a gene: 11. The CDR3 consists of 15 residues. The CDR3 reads CASRDPGLSGYEQYF. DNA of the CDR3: TGTGCCAGCAGAGATCCGGGACTATCGGGCTACGAGCAGTACTTC. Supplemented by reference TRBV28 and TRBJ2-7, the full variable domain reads DVKVTQSSRYLVKRTGEKVFLECVQDMDHENMFWYRQDPGLGLRLIYFSYDVKMKEKGDIPEGYSVSREKKERFSLILESASTNQTSMYLCASRDPGLSGYEQYFGPGTRLTVT.

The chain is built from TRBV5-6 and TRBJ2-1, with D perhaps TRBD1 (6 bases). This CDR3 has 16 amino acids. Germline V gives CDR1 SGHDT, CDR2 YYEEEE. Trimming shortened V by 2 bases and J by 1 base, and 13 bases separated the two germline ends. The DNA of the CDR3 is TGTGCCAGCAGCTTTGTCCCGGGACAATCCTACAATGAGCAGTTCTTC. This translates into CASSFVPGQSYNEQFF.

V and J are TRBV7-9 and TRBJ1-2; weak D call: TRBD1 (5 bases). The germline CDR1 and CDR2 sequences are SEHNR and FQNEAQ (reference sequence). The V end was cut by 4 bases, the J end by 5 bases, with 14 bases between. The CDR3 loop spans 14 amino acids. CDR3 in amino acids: CASSYAVGEYGYTF. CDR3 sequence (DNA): TGTGCCAGCAGCTACGCCGTGGGGGAGTATGGCTACACCTTC.

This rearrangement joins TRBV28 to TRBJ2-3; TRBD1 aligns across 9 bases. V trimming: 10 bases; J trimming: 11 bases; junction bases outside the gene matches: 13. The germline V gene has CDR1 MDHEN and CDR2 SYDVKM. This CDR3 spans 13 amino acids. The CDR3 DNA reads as TGTGCCACCCTACGGGACAGGGCGTTTGAGCAGTATTTT. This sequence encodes CATLRDRAFEQYF.